This T cell receptor (beta chain) was sequenced in a study of blood T cell repertoires in COVID-19. The wider study: Researchers got acute and convalescent COVID-19 samples from the United States, Italy and Spain.

V was cut by 1 base and J by 3 bases, with 9 bases left in between. The CDR3 contains 14 residues. Germline-derived CDR1 and CDR2 are MNHEY and SMNVEV (reference sequence). This clone showed up just a few times. The protocol was immunoSEQ multiplex PCR, while the TCRdb copy is restricted to in-frame clones and leaves out a portion. The sample includes approximately 140,000 clones, approximately 79% of them seen just once. Residents of 24 US areas, aged roughly 18 to 90 years, made up the participants. Participant-reported clinical history was the basis for cohort assignment. J is TRBJ1-1 and V is TRBV27; D is undetermined. Sequencing input: PBMCs or T cells enriched from blood (not recorded which). The TCR comes from a middle-aged man with acute COVID-19. CDR3 loop: CASSLYSQHTEAFF. CDR3 nucleotides: TGTGCCAGCAGTTTATACAGCCAGCACACTGAAGCTTTCTTT.